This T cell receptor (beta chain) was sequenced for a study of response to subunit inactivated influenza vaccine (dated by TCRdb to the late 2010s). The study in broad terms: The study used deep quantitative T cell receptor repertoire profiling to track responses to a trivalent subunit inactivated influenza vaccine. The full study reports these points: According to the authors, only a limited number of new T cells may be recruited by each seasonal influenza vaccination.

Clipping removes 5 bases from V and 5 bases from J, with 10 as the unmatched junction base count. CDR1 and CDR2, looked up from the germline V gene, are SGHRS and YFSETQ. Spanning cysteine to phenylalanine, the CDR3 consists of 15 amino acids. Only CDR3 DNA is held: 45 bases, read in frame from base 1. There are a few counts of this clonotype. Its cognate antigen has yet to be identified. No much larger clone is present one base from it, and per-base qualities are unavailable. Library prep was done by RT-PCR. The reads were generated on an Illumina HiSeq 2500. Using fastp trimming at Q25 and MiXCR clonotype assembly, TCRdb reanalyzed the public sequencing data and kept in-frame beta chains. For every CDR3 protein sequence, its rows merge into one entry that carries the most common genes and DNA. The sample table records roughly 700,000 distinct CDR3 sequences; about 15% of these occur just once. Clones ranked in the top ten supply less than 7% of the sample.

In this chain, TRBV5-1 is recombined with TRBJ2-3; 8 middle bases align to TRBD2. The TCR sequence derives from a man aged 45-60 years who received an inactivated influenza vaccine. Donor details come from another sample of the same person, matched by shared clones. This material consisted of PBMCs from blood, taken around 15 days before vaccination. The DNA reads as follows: TGCGCCAGCAGTCTGGGGGGACTAGTTGAAGATACGCAGTATTTT. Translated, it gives CASSLGGLVEDTQYF.